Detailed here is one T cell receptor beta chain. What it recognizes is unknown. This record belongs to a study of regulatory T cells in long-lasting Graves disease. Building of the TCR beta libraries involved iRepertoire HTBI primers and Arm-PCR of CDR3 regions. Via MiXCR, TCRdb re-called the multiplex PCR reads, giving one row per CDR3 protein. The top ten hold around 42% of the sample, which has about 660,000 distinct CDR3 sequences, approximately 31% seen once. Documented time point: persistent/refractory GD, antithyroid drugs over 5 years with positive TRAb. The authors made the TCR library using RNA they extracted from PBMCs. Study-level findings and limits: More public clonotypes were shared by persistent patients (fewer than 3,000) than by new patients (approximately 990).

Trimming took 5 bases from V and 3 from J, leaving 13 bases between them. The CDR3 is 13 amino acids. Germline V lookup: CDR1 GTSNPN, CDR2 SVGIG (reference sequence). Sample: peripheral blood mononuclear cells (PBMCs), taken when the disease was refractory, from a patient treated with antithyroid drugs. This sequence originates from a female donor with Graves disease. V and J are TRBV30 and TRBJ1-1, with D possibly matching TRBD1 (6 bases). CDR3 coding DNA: TGTGCCTGGGGGGGGCGCAGGGACACTGAAGCTTTCTTT. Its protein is CAWGGRRDTEAFF.